This record covers a single T cell receptor beta chain. The authors isolated total RNA from whole blood without sorting T cells. One entry per CDR3 protein, without DNA, is what TCRdb gives after re-calling the 5' RACE reads. In all, the sample yields about 380,000 distinct CDR3 sequences. This record belongs to a study of monozygotic twins with inflammatory bowel disease. The CDR3 contains 12 residues. Germline V gene sequence: CDR1 LNHDA, CDR2 SQIVND (reference sequence). The sequence was obtained from a human donor with ulcerative colitis or Crohn's disease, or a healthy co-twin of an affected twin (not recorded which). Input material: blood. V and J are TRBV19 and TRBJ1-5. The CDR3 spells CASSIVLQPQHF. Variable domain in full (rest from reference TRBV19 and TRBJ1-5): DGGITQSPKYLFRKEGQNVTLSCEQNLNHDAMYWYRQDPGQGLRLIYYSQIVNDFQKGDIAEGYSVSREKKESFPLTVTSAQKNPTAFYLCASSIVLQPQHFGDGTRLSIL.